What follows are 17 T cell receptor beta chains derived from one specimen sequenced in a study of blood T cell repertoires in COVID-19. Libraries were prepared by immunoSEQ multiplex PCR; TCRdb keeps only in-frame clonotypes and omits some of them. This sample has 150,000 to 200,000 clones; less than 90% occur once, and the top ten carry approximately 11%. Material: peripheral blood. The receptors were gathered from a woman aged 55 to 70 with COVID-19, enrolled during active disease.

A few counts support this clone. The gene calls are TRBV19 and TRBJ1-3; possible D gene TRBD1, 6 bases. Germline V gene data show CDR1 as LNHDA and CDR2 as SQIVND (reference sequence). The V end lost 3 bases, the J end lost 8 bases, and 17 bases lay between the germline ends. The CDR3 runs 15 residues. CDR3 region: CASSIPGRGEDTIYF. For the CDR3, the DNA is TGTGCCAGTAGTATCCCTGGCAGGGGAGAAGACACCATATATTTT.

The V and J genes are TRBV5-1 and TRBJ1-1; D unresolved. V was clipped by 4 bases and J by 1 base, with 11 bases between them. The CDR3 has 14 amino acids. CDR1 is SGHRS, CDR2 YFSETQ, per germline. The CDR3 DNA sequence: TGCGCCAGCAGCCGACGGGAGAGGAACACTGAAGCTTTCTTT. Its protein is CASSRRERNTEAFF. Combining the CDR3 with reference TRBV5-1 and TRBJ1-1 gives the whole variable domain KAGVTQTPRYLIKTRGQQVTLSCSPISGHRSVSWYQQTPGQGLQFLFEYFSETQRNKGNFPGRFSGRQFSNSRSEMNVSTLELGDSALYLCASSRRERNTEAFFGQGTRLTVV.

This chain joins TRBV10-3 and TRBJ1-1; tentative D call: TRBD1 (6 bases). Germline V lookup: CDR1 ENHRY, CDR2 SYGVKD. Trimming cost V 7 bases and J 8 bases, with 11 bases left between them. The length of the CDR3 is 11 residues. The DNA for the CDR3 is TGTGCCATCAACTCAGACAGGGAAGCTTTCTTT. This sequence encodes CAINSDREAFF.

CDR3 loop: CAWSVYGGRANYGYTF. In DNA form, the CDR3 reads TGTGCCTGGAGTGTATACGGTGGGAGAGCTAACTATGGCTACACCTTC. V usage is TRBV30 and J usage is TRBJ1-2, with no clear D. The CDR3 contains 16 residues. V was trimmed by 0 bases and J by 0 bases, leaving 14 bases between them. The germline CDR1 and CDR2 sequences are GTSNPN and SVGIG (reference sequence).

The chain joins TRBV30 to TRBJ2-7; possible D gene TRBD1, 6 bases. Germline V CDR1 and CDR2: GTSNPN, SVGIG (reference sequence). Trimming pared 2 bases from V and 3 bases from J, leaving 11 bases between. The CDR3 totals 13 residues. The CDR3 reads CAWSPLDSYEQYF. CDR3 DNA: TGTGCCTGGAGTCCTCTGGACAGCTACGAGCAGTACTTC.

This clone was observed a single time. The rearrangement links TRBV19 to TRBJ1-2, with 8 bases identical to TRBD1. Trimming at V came to 5 bases and at J to 1 base, leaving 6 bases not matched to a gene. Per germline, CDR1 LNHDA and CDR2 SQIVND (reference sequence). The CDR3 loop spans 15 amino acids. The CDR3 sequence is CASSYQGASNYGYTF. As DNA, the CDR3 is TGTGCCAGTAGTTACCAGGGGGCGAGTAACTATGGCTACACCTTC. Full variable domain (outside the CDR3, taken from reference TRBV19 and TRBJ1-2): DGGITQSPKYLFRKEGQNVTLSCEQNLNHDAMYWYRQDPGQGLRLIYYSQIVNDFQKGDIAEGYSVSREKKESFPLTVTSAQKNPTAFYLCASSYQGASNYGYTFGSGTRLTVV.

The chain has TRBV7-9 and TRBJ1-3; no firm D call. The V end lost 3 bases, the J end lost 2 bases, and 14 bases lay between the germline ends. In germline, CDR1 is SEHNR, CDR2 FQNEAQ (reference sequence). The CDR3 consists of 16 residues. The CDR3 bases are TGTGCCAGCAGCTTGGTCGAGGCGAGACCTGGAAACACCATATATTTT. Translation gives CASSLVEARPGNTIYF. Filled out from reference TRBV7-9 and TRBJ1-3, the complete variable domain reads DTGVSQNPRHKITKRGQNVTFRCDPISEHNRLYWYRQTLGQGPEFLTYFQNEAQLEKSRLLSDRFSAERPKGSFSTLEIQRTEQGDSAMYLCASSLVEARPGNTIYFGEGSWLTVV.

This rearrangement joins TRBV11-3 to TRBJ1-2; possible D gene TRBD1, 5 bases. The germline gives CDR1 SGHNT, CDR2 YENEEA. With 5 bases removed from V and 8 bases from J, the gap between germline ends came to 12 bases. CDR3 length equals 12 residues. CDR3 protein: CASSPGTDGYTF. The CDR3 coding sequence is TGTGCCAGCAGCCCCGGGACTGACGGCTACACCTTC.

The chain couples TRBV28 to TRBJ1-2; 7 bases agree with TRBD1. V dropped 5 bases and J dropped 1; count of bases not matched to a gene: 7. Germline lookup yields CDR1 MDHEN and CDR2 SYDVKM. The CDR3 is 15 amino acids. The CDR3: CASSIGTAGNYGYTF. The CDR3 nucleotides are TGTGCCAGCAGTATTGGGACAGCTGGTAACTATGGCTACACCTTC.

This chain links TRBV28 with TRBJ1-1, with D unclear. Trimming stripped 5 bases from V and 1 base from J, with 11 bases between. Germline assignment: CDR1 MDHEN and CDR2 SYDVKM. The CDR3 is made up of 14 amino acids. The chain's CDR3 is CASSALQQNTEAFF. CDR3 nucleotides: TGTGCCAGCAGTGCCTTACAACAGAACACTGAAGCTTTCTTT.

Concerning this clone: Distinct nucleotide sequences in the sample also encode this CDR3. The V call is TRBV5-1, the J call TRBJ1-5; 7 bases align to TRBD1. CDR3 size: 15 residues. Germline CDR1 is SGHRS and CDR2 is YFSETQ. Trimming cost V 0 bases and J 2 bases; bases outside gene matches: 2. The CDR3, as DNA: TGCGCCAGCAGCTTGGGACAGGGAGGCAATCAGCCCCAGCATTTT. It encodes CASSLGQGGNQPQHF.

This chain joins TRBV29-1 and TRBJ1-3, with unresolved D. This CDR3 is built from 13 residues. V lost 5 bases and J 1 base, leaving 9 bases between the germline ends. CDR1 and CDR2 (germline): SQVTM, ANQGSEA. CDR3: CSVSTNSGNTIYF. Written as DNA, the CDR3 is TGCAGCGTTTCTACGAATTCTGGAAACACCATATATTTT.

This chain uses TRBV30 with TRBJ2-2; the match to TRBD2 covers 16 bases. V was pared by 1 base and J by 2 bases, with 10 bases of the junction left unmatched. The CDR3 runs to 20 residues. Germline assignment: CDR1 GTSNPN and CDR2 SVGIG (reference sequence). The CDR3 protein is CAWSATGTSGRAVNTGELFF. CDR3 sequence (DNA): TGTGCCTGGAGTGCTACCGGGACTAGCGGGAGGGCCGTTAACACCGGGGAGCTGTTTTTT.

This chain uses TRBV19 with TRBJ1-6; TRBD1 agrees at 12 bases. V gave up 2 bases and J gave up 8 bases; unmatched junction bases: 7. The CDR3 runs 17 residues. The V gene's germline CDR1 is LNHDA and CDR2 SQIVND (reference sequence). CDR3 DNA: TGTGCCAGTAGTATACCAGCCGGGACAGGGGGCGATTCACCCCTCCACTTT. Translation: CASSIPAGTGGDSPLHF.

V gene TRBV2 combines with J gene TRBJ1-5; D not resolved. The germline CDR1 and CDR2 sequences are SNHLY and FYNNEI. This CDR3 contains 17 residues. The V gene lost 1 base and the J gene lost 0 bases, with 13 bases spanning the gap. The CDR3 nucleotides read TGTGCCAGCAGTGAAGAGGCGAGACTATATAGCAATCAGCCCCAGCATTTT. This sequence encodes CASSEEARLYSNQPQHF.

The chain carries TRBV5-1 and TRBJ1-4, with a weak D call TRBD1 (6 bases). CDR1 SGHRS and CDR2 YFSETQ come from the germline V gene. V lost 4 bases to trimming and J lost 5 bases, with 21 bases between them. The length of the CDR3 is 17 residues. The CDR3 region has the DNA TGCGCCAGCAGCGACTCTCACAGGGTGACGCGAAATGAAAAACTGTTTTTT. It codes for CASSDSHRVTRNEKLFF.

The rearrangement joins TRBV4-1 to TRBJ2-1; 8 bases are shared with TRBD2. The CDR3 is 14 amino acids. Germline CDR1 is MGHRA and CDR2 is YSYEKL. J lost 7 bases, V lost 2 bases, and 4 bases had no gene match. The DNA for the CDR3 is TGCGCCAGCAGCCAATCCAGCGGGAGAAATGAGCAGTTCTTC. This gives the protein CASSQSSGRNEQFF.